These T cell receptor beta chains were read from a single sample in a study of glioma-infiltrating T cells after dendritic cell vaccination. Assay used: immunoSEQ multiplex PCR; TCRdb lists only in-frame clones, some missing. The sample has over 90,000 clones; less than 90% are singletons. The sample in question was blood, obtained after dendritic cell vaccination. The receptors here all came from a human donor with glioblastoma. The CDR3 runs from the conserved cysteine through the conserved F or W. Each record gives: J gene, V gene, CDR3 protein.

j_gene: TRBJ2-7; v_gene: TRBV7-8; CDR3aa: CASSVGGTNEQYF
j_gene: TRBJ2-1; v_gene: TRBV13; CDR3aa: CASSPVVESEQFF
j_gene: TRBJ2-1; v_gene: TRBV2; CDR3aa: CASSPSGRAGNEQFF
j_gene: TRBJ2-7; v_gene: TRBV6-6; CDR3aa: CACGRGYEQYF
j_gene: TRBJ2-3; v_gene: TRBV30; CDR3aa: CAWILAGDYSDTQYF
j_gene: TRBJ2-3; v_gene: TRBV5-1; CDR3aa: CASSQSGGSTDTQYF
j_gene: TRBJ2-1; v_gene: TRBV27; CDR3aa: CASKRNRGLDNEQFF
j_gene: TRBJ2-1; v_gene: TRBV28; CDR3aa: CASRGGFGEQFF
j_gene: TRBJ1-2; v_gene: TRBV2; CDR3aa: CASSEGVGLPSGYTF
j_gene: TRBJ1-2; v_gene: TRBV19; CDR3aa: CASTRGGTQGLNYGYTF
j_gene: TRBJ2-7; v_gene: TRBV30; CDR3aa: CAWETSGYEQYF
j_gene: TRBJ2-1; v_gene: TRBV2; CDR3aa: CATHISGEGNEQFF
j_gene: TRBJ2-1; v_gene: TRBV19; CDR3aa: CASTEERRNEQFF
j_gene: TRBJ1-5; v_gene: TRBV19; CDR3aa: CASSLRGMGNQPQHF
j_gene: TRBJ1-5; v_gene: TRBV2; CDR3aa: CASTLEVGQGAWQPQHF
j_gene: TRBJ1-4; v_gene: TRBV9; CDR3aa: CASSPQLGWGLNEKLFF
j_gene: TRBJ1-3; v_gene: TRBV7-9; CDR3aa: CASSLQGISGNTIYF
j_gene: TRBJ2-1; v_gene: TRBV7-9; CDR3aa: CASSRGGNEQFF
j_gene: TRBJ1-4; v_gene: TRBV5-1; CDR3aa: CASSRTGENEKLFF
j_gene: TRBJ2-7; v_gene: TRBV6-5; CDR3aa: CASSHTSGSIYEQYF
j_gene: TRBJ2-3; v_gene: TRBV30; CDR3aa: CAWSDSPAGGAQYF
j_gene: TRBJ2-1; v_gene: TRBV2; CDR3aa: CASSEAQGFEQFF